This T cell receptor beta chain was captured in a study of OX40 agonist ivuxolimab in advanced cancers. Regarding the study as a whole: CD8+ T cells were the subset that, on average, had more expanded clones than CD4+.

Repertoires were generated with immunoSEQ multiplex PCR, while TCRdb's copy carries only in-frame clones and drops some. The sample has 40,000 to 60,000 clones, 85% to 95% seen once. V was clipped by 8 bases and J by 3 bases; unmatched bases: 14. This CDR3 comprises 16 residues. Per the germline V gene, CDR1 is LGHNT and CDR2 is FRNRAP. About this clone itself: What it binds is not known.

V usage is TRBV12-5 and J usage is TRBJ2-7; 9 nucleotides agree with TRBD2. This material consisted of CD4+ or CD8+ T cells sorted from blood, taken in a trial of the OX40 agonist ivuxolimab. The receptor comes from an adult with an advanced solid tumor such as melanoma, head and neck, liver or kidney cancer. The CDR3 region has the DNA TGTGCTAGTCTTCGACTAGCGGCACGGAGGGGCTACGAGCAGTACTTC. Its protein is CASLRLAARRGYEQYF.